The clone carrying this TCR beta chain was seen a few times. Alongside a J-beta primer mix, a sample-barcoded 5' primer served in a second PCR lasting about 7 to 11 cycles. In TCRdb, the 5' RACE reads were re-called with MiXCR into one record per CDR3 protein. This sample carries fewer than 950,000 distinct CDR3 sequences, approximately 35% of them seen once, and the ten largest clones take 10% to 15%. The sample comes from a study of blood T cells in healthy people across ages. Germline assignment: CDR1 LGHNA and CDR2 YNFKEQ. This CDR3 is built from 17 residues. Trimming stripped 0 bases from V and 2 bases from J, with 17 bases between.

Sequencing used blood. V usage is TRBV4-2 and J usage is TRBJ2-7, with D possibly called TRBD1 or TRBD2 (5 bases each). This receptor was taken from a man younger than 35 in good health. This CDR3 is CASSQEGELPLTYEQYF. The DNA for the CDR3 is TGTGCCAGCAGCCAAGAGGGGGAGCTTCCGCTCACCTACGAGCAGTACTTC.